The source of this T cell receptor beta chain is a study of blood T cell repertoires in COVID-19. The V end was cut by 4 bases, the J end by 8 bases, with 12 bases between. Germline V gene data show CDR1 as SGDLS and CDR2 as YYNGEE. The CDR3 loop spans 12 amino acids. Measured with immunoSEQ multiplex PCR; TCRdb has only the in-frame clones, and not every one. This table holds about 210,000 clones, more than 75% found once. The source of this sequence is a woman in her forties with acute or convalescent COVID-19. The sequenced sample was peripheral blood. V is TRBV9 and J is TRBJ1-2, with D hard to call. CDR3 coding DNA: TGTGCCAGCAGCATCGGACTGGAGGGCTACACCTTC. As protein: CASSIGLEGYTF.